The next 4 T cell receptor beta chains were all read from a single sample in a study of T cells in Graves' hyperthyroidism and ophthalmopathy. Using RNA transcripts as the source, TCR beta CDR3 regions were amplified. The HTBI primer set drove a first-round RT-PCR of the TCR CDR3. Using its own MiXCR run on the multiplex PCR reads, TCRdb lists one record per CDR3 protein. This table has 550,000 to 650,000 distinct CDR3 sequences, around 15% appearing once. The sequencing input was blood. Source of these receptors: a woman aged 40-49 years with Graves' hyperthyroidism.

This clonotype was recorded at least ten times. The rearrangement uses TRBV2 and TRBJ2-2; the D is unclear. This CDR3 has 15 amino acids. The germline V gene encodes CDR1 SNHLY and CDR2 FYNNEI. The V and J ends lost 1 base and 6 bases respectively, with 12 bases between them. CDR3: CASSEEAPEPGELFF. The CDR3 DNA is TGTGCCAGCAGTGAAGAGGCTCCGGAGCCCGGGGAGCTGTTTTTT. The full variable domain, rest sourced from reference TRBV2 and TRBJ2-2, is EPEVTQTPSHQVTQMGQEVILRCVPISNHLYFYWYRQILGQKVEFLVSFYNNEISEKSEIFDDQFSVERPDGSNFTLKIRSTKLEDSAMYFCASSEEAPEPGELFFGEGSRLTVL.

This clonotype was observed at least ten times. The V gene is TRBV29-1, the J gene TRBJ2-5; tentatively, D is TRBD1 or TRBD2 (5 bases each). The V and J ends lost 6 bases and 1 base respectively, with 9 bases between them. The CDR3 is 12 residues long. Germline V lookup: CDR1 SQVTM, CDR2 ANQGSEA. CDR3 DNA sequence: TGCAGCGTCTCCGGGACCCAAGAGACCCAGTACTTC. Its translation: CSVSGTQETQYF.

The genes are TRBV11-2 and TRBJ2-1, with TRBD2 matching 8 bases. The junction had 11 bases not matched to a gene; V was cut back by 6 bases and J by 10 bases. Germline V CDR1 and CDR2: SGHAT, FQNNGV. CDR3 size: 14 residues. Here the CDR3 DNA reads TGTGCCAGCAGTGAAGCGCCTAGCGGGTACGAGCAGTTCTTC. Translated, it gives CASSEAPSGYEQFF.

CDR3 in DNA: TGCAGTGCTAGAAAACCAGGGACCTACAATGAGCAGTTCTTC. This gives the protein CSARKPGTYNEQFF. The chain carries TRBV20-1 and TRBJ2-1; TRBD1 might be the D (5 bases). Germline-derived CDR1 and CDR2 are DFQATT and SNEGSKA (reference sequence). V was pared by 2 bases and J by 2 bases, with 10 bases between. The CDR3 totals 14 residues.